One and the same sample provided the 27 T cell receptor beta chains below, sequenced in a study of radiation and T cells in renal cell carcinoma. Profiled with immunoSEQ multiplex PCR; TCRdb holds only in-frame clones, not every one. The sample lists 120,000 to 150,000 clones, approximately 86% occurring once. Time point noted: blood 4 weeks post-SBRT, at nephrectomy. The treatment was: 15 Gy SBRT to primary tumor, nephrectomy 4 weeks later. The source was blood, collected from a patient whose treatment included radiotherapy and nephrectomy. These receptors were obtained from a woman aged 45-59 years with renal cell carcinoma.

The chain is built from TRBV28 and TRBJ1-1; D remains ambiguous. Germline-derived CDR1 and CDR2 are MDHEN and SYDVKM. The CDR3 contains 12 residues. V dropped 7 bases and J dropped 3 bases, with 9 bases sitting between them. The CDR3 loop is CASKDSDTEAFF. In DNA, the CDR3 is TGTGCCAGCAAGGATTCAGACACTGAAGCTTTCTTT.

The chain has TRBV4-3 and TRBJ2-7; 14 nucleotides align to TRBD2. The length of the CDR3 is 15 residues. In germline, CDR1 is LGHNA, CDR2 YSLEER. J gave up 7 bases and V 1 base, and 3 bases lay outside the gene matches. CDR3 in DNA: TGCGCCAGCAGCCAAGGACTAGCGGGGGGGAAGGAGCAGTACTTC. It yields the protein CASSQGLAGGKEQYF.

V and J are TRBV5-1 and TRBJ1-1; D might be TRBD1 (6 bases). This CDR3 has 15 residues. Trimming shortened V by 4 bases and J by 3 bases, and 16 bases separated the two germline ends. CDR1 is SGHRS and CDR2 is YFSETQ in the germline V gene. CDR3 residues: CASSLRRGPDTEAFF. CDR3 coding DNA: TGCGCCAGCAGCCTCCGGCGGGGGCCCGACACTGAAGCTTTCTTT.

The chain employs TRBV4-1 and TRBJ2-5; TRBD2 is a possible D gene (7 bases). V lost 0 bases and J 7 bases, leaving 15 bases between the germline ends. CDR3 length: 15 residues. Per germline, CDR1 MGHRA and CDR2 YSYEKL. The CDR3 is CASSQDLGGRGTQYF. Written as DNA, the CDR3 is TGCGCCAGCAGCCAAGATCTCGGGGGGCGGGGGACCCAGTACTTC.

The chain recombines TRBV28 with TRBJ2-7, with TRBD1 matching over 8 bases. CDR1 and CDR2 from the germline V gene are MDHEN and SYDVKM. The CDR3 spans 12 residues. J gave up 7 bases and V 2 bases, and 1 base lay outside the gene matches. Written as DNA, the CDR3 is TGTGCCAGCAGTTTAACAGGGGGAGAGCAGTACTTC. Translated: CASSLTGGEQYF.

The chain uses TRBV9 and TRBJ2-2, with D possibly called TRBD1 or TRBD2 (6 bases each). Germline V lookup: CDR1 SGDLS, CDR2 YYNGEE. The CDR3 length is 16 residues. V gave up 7 bases and J gave up 0 bases, with 16 bases separating them. Here the CDR3 reads CASRPRGTSNTGELFF. CDR3 DNA sequence: TGTGCCAGCCGCCCGAGGGGGACTTCGAACACCGGGGAGCTGTTTTTT. The full variable domain, its missing parts supplied by reference TRBV9 and TRBJ2-2, is DSGVTQTPKHLITATGQRVTLRCSPRSGDLSVYWYQQSLDQGLQFLIQYYNGEERAKGNILERFSAQQFPDLHSELNLSSLELGDSALYFCASRPRGTSNTGELFFGEGSRLTVL.

V gene TRBV28 combines with J gene TRBJ2-5; no definite D call. V was cut by 6 bases and J by 3 bases, with 17 bases left in between. The CDR3 consists of 15 residues. The germline V gene has CDR1 MDHEN and CDR2 SYDVKM. CDR3 coding DNA: TGTGCCAGCAGAGGCTTGGATGTCGTAAAAGAGACCCAGTACTTC. Its protein is CASRGLDVVKETQYF.

In DNA form, the CDR3 reads TGCGCCAGCAGCCAAGGGACAGGGAATCAGCCCCAGCATTTT. Protein sequence: CASSQGTGNQPQHF. The chain carries TRBV4-3 and TRBJ1-5; 8 nucleotides agree with TRBD1. Germline lookup yields CDR1 LGHNA and CDR2 YSLEER. The CDR3 totals 14 residues. Trimming took 1 base from V and 4 from J; bases not matched to a gene: 0.

The chain carries TRBV29-1 and TRBJ2-3, with a weak D call TRBD2 (6 bases). V was trimmed by 2 bases and J by 0 bases, leaving 9 bases between them. Per the germline V gene, CDR1 is SQVTM and CDR2 is ANQGSEA. The CDR3 is 14 amino acids. CDR3 residues: CSVEPGTSTDTQYF. CDR3 nucleotide sequence: TGCAGCGTTGAACCAGGGACTAGCACAGATACGCAGTATTTT.

The rearrangement joins TRBV6-6 to TRBJ1-4; TRBD1 matches at 10 bases. CDR1 MNHNY and CDR2 SVGAGI come from the germline V gene (reference sequence). V gave up 5 bases and J gave up 7 bases; unmatched junction bases: 10. The length of the CDR3 is 16 residues. CDR3 nucleotides: TGTGCCAGCAGTCCTGGCTTTGACAGGGGGCTTGAAAAACTGTTTTTT. Residues: CASSPGFDRGLEKLFF.

This clone was counted a single time. The chain combines TRBV27 with TRBJ1-1; no clear D. The CDR3 has 14 amino acids. In germline, CDR1 is MNHEY, CDR2 SMNVEV (reference sequence). The V and J ends lost 6 bases and 0 bases respectively, with 11 bases between them. For the CDR3, the DNA is TGTGCCAGCAGAAGAGCAGTCATGAACACTGAAGCTTTCTTT. It yields the protein CASRRAVMNTEAFF.

The chain carries TRBV9 and TRBJ1-1, with D maybe TRBD1 (6 bases). This CDR3 has 13 residues. Germline V gene sequence: CDR1 SGDLS, CDR2 YYNGEE. Between the trimmed V and J ends, which lost 6 bases and 3 bases, there was a span of 12 bases. CDR3 amino acids: CASNTEGDTEAFF. The CDR3 DNA sequence: TGTGCCAGCAATACAGAGGGGGACACTGAAGCTTTCTTT.

In nucleotides, the CDR3 is TGCGCCAGCAGCCAACTCTTGACACCTATGAACACTGAAGCTTTCTTT. It specifies CASSQLLTPMNTEAFF. The J gene is TRBJ1-1, the V gene TRBV4-1; D is undetermined. Trimming left V 2 bases short and J 0 bases short, with 13 bases between. The CDR3 is 16 amino acids. Germline V lookup: CDR1 MGHRA, CDR2 YSYEKL.

The chain joins TRBV6-6 to TRBJ1-1; unclear D gene. The length of the CDR3 is 11 residues. Germline V lookup: CDR1 MNHNY, CDR2 SVGAGI (reference sequence). The V end lost 1 base, the J end lost 3 bases, and 0 bases lay between the germline ends. CDR3 DNA: TGTGCCAGCAGTTACTACACTGAAGCTTTCTTT. Protein sequence: CASSYYTEAFF.

This clone has more than one count but fewer than ten. The chain combines TRBV5-5 with TRBJ2-1; TRBD2 aligns across 12 bases. This CDR3 comprises 14 residues. V was clipped by 4 bases and J by 10 bases; unmatched bases: 6. The germline CDR1 and CDR2 sequences are SGHKS and YYEKEE (reference sequence). The CDR3 reads CASSPGLAGPEQFF. The CDR3 region has the DNA TGTGCCAGCAGCCCGGGACTAGCGGGTCCCGAGCAGTTCTTC.

The chain employs TRBV19 and TRBJ2-1, with no clear D. Germline CDR1 and CDR2: LNHDA and SQIVND (reference sequence). The CDR3 is 14 amino acids. V gave up 2 bases and J gave up 4 bases, with 9 bases separating them. CDR3 nucleotide sequence: TGTGCCAGTAGTATACTTGCTAAGTACAATGAGCAGTTCTTC. Amino acids: CASSILAKYNEQFF.

The rearrangement links TRBV4-3 to TRBJ2-3, with a possible D match to TRBD2 (6 bases). Looked up from germline, CDR1 is LGHNA and CDR2 is YSLEER. The length of the CDR3 is 13 residues. V gave up 9 bases and J gave up 6 bases, with 16 bases separating them. The CDR3 region is CASSSEGRDTQYF. For the CDR3, the DNA is TGCGCCAGTTCATCGGAGGGTAGGGATACGCAGTATTTT.

The chain employs TRBV10-3 and TRBJ1-3; D call uncertain. V lost 8 bases and J lost 0, with 5 bases in between. Per the germline V gene, CDR1 is ENHRY and CDR2 is SYGVKD. The length of the CDR3 is 12 residues. The CDR3 loop is CAIGDSGNTIYF. CDR3 coding DNA: TGTGCCATCGGCGACTCTGGAAACACCATATATTTT.

This clone was seen once. The gene calls are TRBV5-4 and TRBJ1-1; 10 bases agree with TRBD1. The CDR3 is 17 amino acids. J gave up 4 bases and V 3 bases, and 12 bases lay outside the gene matches. Looked up from germline, CDR1 is SGHNT and CDR2 is YYREEE (reference sequence). CDR3 coding DNA: TGTGCCAGCAGCTGGCAGGGACAGGGGTTGTTTCGCACTGAAGCTTTCTTT. Its translation: CASSWQGQGLFRTEAFF.

Worth noting for this clone: Other DNA sequences in the sample encode the same CDR3. The chain carries TRBV18 and TRBJ2-7; D is uncertain. V was pared by 3 bases and J by 0 bases, with 3 bases between. CDR3 length equals 12 residues. Germline CDR1 KGHSH, CDR2 LQKENI. This CDR3 reads CASSPSSYEQYF. The CDR3 DNA reads as TGTGCCAGCTCACCTAGCTCCTACGAGCAGTACTTC.

With regard to this clone: The same CDR3 also results from other DNA sequences found in this sample. The DNA for the CDR3 is TGTGCCAGCAGTCTTGGCTACGAGCAGTACTTC. Its protein product is CASSLGYEQYF. The chain is built from TRBV28 and TRBJ2-7; no definite D call. There are 11 residues in the CDR3. V was clipped by 5 bases and J by 3 bases, with 5 bases between them. CDR1 is MDHEN, CDR2 SYDVKM, per germline.

The genes are TRBV18 and TRBJ2-6; 10 bases agree with TRBD1. Trimming removed 3 bases from V and 0 bases from J; junction bases left unmatched: 2. The CDR3 covers 17 residues. Germline assignment: CDR1 KGHSH and CDR2 LQKENI. The CDR3 DNA follows: TGTGCCAGCTCACCGTGGGACAGGGGCTCTGGGGCCAACGTCCTGACTTTC. It codes for CASSPWDRGSGANVLTF.

This clone was seen a handful of times. The chain couples TRBV21-1 to TRBJ1-1; TRBD1, the table's D call, was not compared with the DNA. TRBV21-1 is a documented pseudogene. The CDR3 has 12 amino acids. The CDR3 DNA follows: TGTGCCAGCATCCCAGGGGACACTGAAGCTTTCTTT. Protein: CASIPGDTEAFF.

In this sample, this clone turned up a few times. The chain is built from TRBV5-1 and TRBJ2-7, with D maybe TRBD2 (7 bases). This CDR3 contains 16 residues. Trimming cost V 0 bases and J 0 bases, with 13 bases left between them. The V gene's germline CDR1 is SGHRS and CDR2 YFSETQ. CDR3 sequence: CASSLAAGADSYEQYF. The CDR3 nucleotides read TGCGCCAGCAGCTTGGCCGCGGGGGCAGACTCCTACGAGCAGTACTTC.

The chain is built from TRBV6-1 and TRBJ1-3, with TRBD1 as a possible D gene (5 bases). The CDR3 runs 14 residues. V dropped 6 bases and J dropped 7 bases, with 16 bases sitting between them. Germline CDR1 MNHNS, CDR2 SASEGT. CDR3 region: CASSEPGLLNTIYF. CDR3 in DNA: TGTGCCAGCAGCGAGCCGGGGCTCTTGAACACCATATATTTT.

This chain uses TRBV19 with TRBJ1-5; D is uncertain. Germline CDR1 is LNHDA and CDR2 is SQIVND (reference sequence). The V end lost 9 bases, the J end lost 2 bases, and 8 bases lay between the germline ends. The CDR3 contains 12 residues. The CDR3 DNA reads TGTGCCAGCCGGGGTGGCAATCAGCCCCAGCATTTT. Protein sequence: CASRGGNQPQHF.

Only a few counts were recorded for this clone. V is TRBV18 and J is TRBJ1-1; no firm D call. CDR1 and CDR2 (germline): KGHSH, LQKENI. Trimming left V 2 bases short and J 1 base short, with 8 bases between. This CDR3 contains 14 residues. The CDR3 region is CASSPGPRNTEAFF. CDR3 in DNA: TGTGCCAGCTCACCAGGTCCGAGGAACACTGAAGCTTTCTTT.